These T cell receptor beta chains were read from a single sample in a study of OX40 agonist ivuxolimab in advanced cancers. Sequencing was performed with immunoSEQ multiplex PCR; in TCRdb, only in-frame clones are kept and a portion is missing. Of fewer than 90,000 clones listed, roughly 91% are singletons. Sample: CD4+ or CD8+ T cells sorted from blood, taken in a trial of the OX40 agonist ivuxolimab. These receptors came from an adult with an advanced solid tumor such as melanoma, head and neck, liver or kidney cancer. Both conserved end residues are part of each CDR3. Each record gives: D gene, CDR3 length, J gene, V gene, clone size, CDR3 DNA, CDR3 protein. A D gene is named only where the DNA matches it firmly. Clone size appears in some rows only: once, few, many, or a class for an expanded clone.

.,13,TRBJ2-7,TRBV7-2,.,TGTGCCAGCAGCCCCCCGGGTTTGTACGAGCAGTACTTC,CASSPPGLYEQYF
.,13,TRBJ1-2,TRBV10-1,.,TGCGCCAGCAGTGAGTCAACTAACTATGGCTACACCTTC,CASSESTNYGYTF
.,13,TRBJ1-2,TRBV7-9,.,TGTGCCAGCAGCTTATCAGGGGACTTGGGCTACACCTTC,CASSLSGDLGYTF
TRBD1,15,TRBJ1-1,TRBV19,.,TGTGCCAGTAGTCCCCAGCCAGGGGGAGGCACTGAAGCTTTCTTT,CASSPQPGGGTEAFF
.,16,TRBJ2-3,TRBV2,.,TGTGCCAGCAGTGACAGAACAGGCGCGAGCACAGATACGCAGTATTTT,CASSDRTGASTDTQYF
TRBD1,12,TRBJ1-5,TRBV6-1,.,TGTGCCAGCAGTGAACGGACAGGGGCCCAGCATTTT,CASSERTGAQHF
.,15,TRBJ2-6,TRBV27,.,TGTGCCAGCAGTTCCCAAGGCTCTGGGGCCAACGTCCTGACTTTC,CASSSQGSGANVLTF
TRBD1,14,TRBJ2-7,TRBV28,.,TGTGCCAGCAGTTTCGACAGGGTGGCTTACGAGCAGTACTTC,CASSFDRVAYEQYF
.,16,TRBJ2-6,TRBV6-1,.,TGTGCCAGCGGTGAAGGAATGGGCCCCGGGGCCAACGTCCTGACTTTC,CASGEGMGPGANVLTF
TRBD1,16,TRBJ2-2,TRBV19,.,TGTGCCAGTAGTCCCAGAGACAGGGTGCGCACCGGGGAGCTGTTTTTT,CASSPRDRVRTGELFF
.,14,TRBJ2-3,TRBV29-1,.,TGCAGCGTTGTAGCGGCCCTTAGCACAGATACGCAGTATTTT,CSVVAALSTDTQYF
TRBD2,17,TRBJ2-4,TRBV29-1,.,TGCAGCGCCCGAGGTGGGGGAGGGCCTCCGGCCAAAAACATTCAGTACTTC,CSARGGGGPPAKNIQYF
.,12,TRBJ2-3,TRBV10-3,.,TGTGCCGCCAACGGGGGTCCGGATACGCAGTATTTT,CAANGGPDTQYF
.,14,TRBJ2-1,TRBV5-4,.,TGTGCCAGCAGCAATCAGGGACGATACAATGAGCAGTTCTTC,CASSNQGRYNEQFF
.,13,TRBJ2-7,TRBV5-8,.,TGTGCCAGCAGCCTGGCCGGGACCACCGAGCAGTACTTC,CASSLAGTTEQYF
.,12,TRBJ2-1,TRBV30,.,TGTGCCTGGAGTGTATCTGGAAATGAGCAGTTCTTC,CAWSVSGNEQFF
.,13,TRBJ1-5,TRBV5-8,.,TGTGCCAGCAGCTTGACAAGCAATCAGCCCCAGCATTTT,CASSLTSNQPQHF
TRBD2,19,TRBJ2-5,TRBV5-1,few,TGCGCCAGCACGAGGATGGGTAGCGGGAGTCCTGGGGTGCAAGAGACCCAGTACTTC,CASTRMGSGSPGVQETQYF
.,13,TRBJ2-7,TRBV5-6,few,TGTGCCAGCAGCTCGGGGGTGGGCGACGAGCAGTACTTC,CASSSGVGDEQYF
.,14,TRBJ2-3,TRBV27,.,TGTGCCAGCAGTTTCGGACTCCCCCGGGATACGCAGTATTTT,CASSFGLPRDTQYF
TRBD2,13,TRBJ2-7,TRBV6-6,.,TGTGCCAGCAGGGGGACTAGCGGGAGCGAGCAGTACTTC,CASRGTSGSEQYF
TRBD1,16,TRBJ2-7,TRBV6-1,.,TGTGCCAGCAGTGAAAACGGGAGACAGGGGGCGAGTGAGCAGTACTTC,CASSENGRQGASEQYF
TRBD2,14,TRBJ2-7,TRBV10-3,once,TGTGCCATCAGTGCTCGGGGGGACCTCTACGAGCAGTACTTC,CAISARGDLYEQYF
.,15,TRBJ1-5,TRBV28,.,TGTGCCAGCAGTTTGGGGACTGGGGTCAATCAGCCCCAGCATTTT,CASSLGTGVNQPQHF
.,16,TRBJ2-4,TRBV11-2,once,TGTGCCAGCAGCCAATCCACCACTAGCAGGAAAAACATTCAGTACTTC,CASSQSTTSRKNIQYF
TRBD2,18,TRBJ2-7,TRBV7-2,.,TGTGCCAGCGGGACCGGAAGCGGGAGTGGGATTAGAGCCTACGAGCAGTACTTC,CASGTGSGSGIRAYEQYF
.,16,TRBJ2-2,TRBV11-2,once,TGTGCCAGCCAGAAGGAGGCGGGACTGAACACCGGGGAGCTGTTTTTT,CASQKEAGLNTGELFF
.,14,TRBJ1-2,TRBV15,once,TGTGCCACCAGCAGACCCACAGGGTTTGATGGCTACACCTTC,CATSRPTGFDGYTF
.,15,TRBJ1-2,TRBV7-2,.,TGTGCCAGCAGCTTAACCCCCGGGATACACTATGGCTACACCTTC,CASSLTPGIHYGYTF
.,14,TRBJ2-3,TRBV7-3,.,TGTGCCAGCAGCCCTCGGGACTTCACAGATACGCAGTATTTT,CASSPRDFTDTQYF
.,17,TRBJ2-7,TRBV7-2,.,TGTGCCAGCAGCGCCCGTCGAGGGCGGGACATTTATGGGGAGCAGTACTTC,CASSARRGRDIYGEQYF
TRBD1,13,TRBJ1-1,TRBV5-1,.,TGCGCCAGCACCCGACAGGGGAACACTGAAGCTTTCTTT,CASTRQGNTEAFF
TRBD1,16,TRBJ2-1,TRBV5-4,.,TGTGCCAGCAGCTTGGGGGACAGACTTGCAGGAATCGAGCAGTTCTTC,CASSLGDRLAGIEQFF
.,14,TRBJ2-3,TRBV10-2,.,TGCGCCAGCAGTGGGACAGTGGGGACAAATACGCAGTATTTT,CASSGTVGTNTQYF
.,12,TRBJ1-6,TRBV5-4,.,TGTGCCAGCAGCTTGGATAATTCACCCCTCCACTTT,CASSLDNSPLHF
.,16,TRBJ1-1,TRBV5-1,.,TGCGCCAGCAGCTTGGATGGGGGGGCGCGGAACACTGAAGCTTTCTTT,CASSLDGGARNTEAFF
.,14,TRBJ1-3,TRBV5-4,few,TGTGCCAGCAGCAGGGGGGGAGTCGGTGGAGCCATATATTTT,CASSRGGVGGAIYF
.,12,TRBJ1-5,TRBV30,.,TGTGCCTGGAGTAATAGCAATCAGCCCCAGCATTTT,CAWSNSNQPQHF
TRBD2,15,TRBJ2-7,TRBV2,.,TGTGCCAGCAGTGGGACTAGCGGGATGACCTACGAGCAGTACTTC,CASSGTSGMTYEQYF